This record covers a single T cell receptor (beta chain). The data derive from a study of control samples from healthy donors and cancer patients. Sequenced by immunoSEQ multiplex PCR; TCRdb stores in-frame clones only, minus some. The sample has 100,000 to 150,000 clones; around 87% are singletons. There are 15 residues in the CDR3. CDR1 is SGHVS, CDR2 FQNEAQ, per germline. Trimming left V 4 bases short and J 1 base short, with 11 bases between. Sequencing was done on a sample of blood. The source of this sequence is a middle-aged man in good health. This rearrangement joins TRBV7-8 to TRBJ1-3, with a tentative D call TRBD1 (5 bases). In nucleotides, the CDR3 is TGTGCCAGCAGCTCCACTGACAGTTCTGGAAACACCATATATTTT. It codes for CASSSTDSSGNTIYF.